Below, 16 T cell receptor beta chains from the same sample are listed, as sequenced in a study of blood T cells in healthy people across ages (dated by TCRdb to about 2015). The library was produced with 5' RACE. Sequencing took place on an Illumina HiSeq 2500. A second PCR of roughly 7 to 11 cycles was performed with a sample-barcoded 5' primer and a J-beta primer mix. TCRdb reanalyzed the raw reads on its own, using fastp at Q25 for trimming and MiXCR for clone calling, and kept in-frame beta chains. Each CDR3 protein gets just one entry, which takes the most common genes and DNA from the rows behind it. Across this sample there are about 700,000 distinct CDR3 sequences, with roughly 30% seen only once. Of the sample, approximately 15% is held by the ten largest clones. The specimen sequenced was blood. These receptors all stem from a woman of 80 years or more in good health. Donor details come from another sample of the same person, matched by shared clones.

About this clonotype: This clone may be a read error of a much larger clone one base away. The gene calls are TRBV5-1 and TRBJ1-6; D not certain. V lost 0 bases and J 7 bases, leaving 11 bases between the germline ends. Germline CDR1 reads SGHRS; CDR2 reads YFSETQ. CDR3 size: 15 residues. CDR3 in amino acids: CASSLGGLVNSPLHF. The CDR3 DNA sequence: TGCGCCAGCAGCTTGGGTGGACTGGTGAATTCACCCCTCCACTTT. The variable domain in full, with the rest retrieved from reference TRBV5-1 and TRBJ1-6, is KAGVTQTPRYLIKTRGQQVTLSCSPISGHRSVSWYQQTPGQGLQFLFEYFSETQRNKGNFPGRFSGRQFSNSRSEMNVSTLELGDSALYLCASSLGGLVNSPLHFGNGTRLTVT.

This clonotype was detected many times. The CDR3 bases are TGTGCCAGCAGCCACCCTAGCGGGGGTGGAGAGGAGCAGTACTTC. Translating it yields CASSHPSGGGEEQYF. This chain connects TRBV3-1 to TRBJ2-7, with 10 bases lining up with TRBD2. The germline gives CDR1 LGHDT, CDR2 YNNKEL (reference sequence). The CDR3 runs 15 residues. Trimming removed 3 bases from V and 7 bases from J; junction bases left unmatched: 9.

The rearrangement uses TRBV3-1 and TRBJ2-7; TRBD1 agrees at 11 bases. The CDR3 has 19 amino acids. V lost 0 bases, J lost 4 bases, and 14 bases stayed unmatched. From germline, CDR1 is LGHDT and CDR2 YNNKEL (reference sequence). The CDR3 sequence: CASSQDMTGRTGGLYEQYF. Written as DNA, the CDR3 is TGTGCCAGCAGCCAAGATATGACCGGTAGGACAGGGGGCCTATACGAGCAGTACTTC.

There are many counts of this clonotype. This chain uses TRBV6-2 or TRBV6-3 with TRBJ2-1; 10 nucleotides line up with TRBD1. Germline loops: CDR1 MNHEY, CDR2 SVGEGT. The V gene end was trimmed by 6 bases and the J gene end by 4 bases; junction bases not matched to a gene: 6. The CDR3 runs to 15 residues. CDR3 in DNA: TGTGCCAGCAGCCGACGACAGGGGGCTTACAATGAGCAGTTCTTC. It yields the protein CASSRRQGAYNEQFF.

This chain joins TRBV20-1 and TRBJ2-3; possible D gene TRBD2, 5 bases. V was trimmed by 0 bases and J by 1 base, leaving 11 bases between them. Germline loops: CDR1 DFQATT, CDR2 SNEGSKA (reference sequence). The CDR3 is made up of 15 amino acids. The CDR3 here is CSARDGGLRTDTQYF. The CDR3 nucleotides read TGCAGTGCTAGAGATGGAGGACTCCGCACAGATACGCAGTATTTT.

This clonotype was observed a few times. Written as DNA, the CDR3 is TGTGCCAGCAGTGAAAGCCGGAGGGACTATGGCTACACCTTC. Protein product: CASSESRRDYGYTF. V and J are TRBV2 and TRBJ1-2; D gene uncertain. Germline loops: CDR1 SNHLY, CDR2 FYNNEI. Trimming stripped 2 bases from V and 3 bases from J, with 10 bases between. CDR3 size: 14 residues. The variable domain in full, with the rest retrieved from reference TRBV2 and TRBJ1-2, is EPEVTQTPSHQVTQMGQEVILRCVPISNHLYFYWYRQILGQKVEFLVSFYNNEISEKSEIFDDQFSVERPDGSNFTLKIRSTKLEDSAMYFCASSESRRDYGYTFGSGTRLTVV.

This clonotype appeared many times. The chain carries TRBV24-1 and TRBJ2-1; 14 bases are a match to TRBD2. Germline trimming cut 5 bases from V and 8 bases from J; bases unmatched to any gene: 7. The CDR3 is 16 residues long. Germline-derived CDR1 and CDR2 are KGHDR and SFDVKD. The chain's CDR3 is CATSAPTSGGVDEQFF. In DNA form, the CDR3 reads TGTGCCACCAGTGCCCCGACTAGCGGGGGGGTCGATGAGCAGTTCTTC.

The chain is built from TRBV6-4 and TRBJ2-1; possible D gene TRBD1, 6 bases. The CDR3 loop spans 13 amino acids. V shed 2 bases and J shed 5 bases, with 7 bases lying between them. CDR1 and CDR2 (germline): MRHNA, SNTAGT. DNA of the CDR3: TGTGCCAGCAGTGACGGGACAAACAATGAGCAGTTCTTC. Residues: CASSDGTNNEQFF.

This clonotype was seen repeatedly, ten times or more. This chain links TRBV7-9 with TRBJ2-3; TRBD2 matches 13 bases. Germline values: CDR1 SEHNR, CDR2 FQNEAQ (reference sequence). J lost 5 bases, V lost 4 bases, and 9 bases had no gene match. The CDR3 has 17 amino acids. The chain's CDR3 is CASSSAGTSGVGDTQYF. The DNA for the CDR3 is TGTGCCAGCAGCTCAGCCGGGACTAGCGGGGTCGGAGATACGCAGTATTTT. Full variable domain (rest looked up from reference TRBV7-9 and TRBJ2-3): DTGVSQNPRHKITKRGQNVTFRCDPISEHNRLYWYRQTLGQGPEFLTYFQNEAQLEKSRLLSDRFSAERPKGSFSTLEIQRTEQGDSAMYLCASSSAGTSGVGDTQYFGPGTRLTVL.

Of note for this clonotype: Its ends do not fully match the called genes, so a read error is possible. The V call is TRBV12-3 or TRBV12-4, the J call TRBJ1-2; the D gene is possibly TRBD1 (5 bases). The CDR3 runs to 13 residues. DNA for the CDR3: TGTGCTAGCAGGTCGGGGGTTAACTATGGCTACACCTTC. Encoded protein: CASRSGVNYGYTF.

This clonotype was counted a few times. Since a much larger clone is just one base distant, this may be a read error. This chain connects TRBV6-1 to TRBJ2-5, with 11 nucleotides matching TRBD2. Germline CDR1 MNHNS, CDR2 SASEGT. The V and J ends lost 7 bases and 11 bases, in that order; junction bases with no gene match: 18. The CDR3 is 16 residues long. CDR3 region: CASTVTGTSGTREQYF. CDR3 sequence (DNA): TGTGCCAGCACCGTAACCGGGACTAGCGGTACGCGAGAGCAGTACTTC.

The sample holds a few counts of this clonotype. A clone one base away is much larger, so this may be a read error. This sequence joins TRBV12-3 or TRBV12-4 and TRBJ2-1; D is undetermined. The closer fit of TRBJ2-7 to the DNA end suggests the J call may be wrong. This CDR3 contains 16 residues. CDR3 nucleotides: TGTGCCAGCAGTTCCCCCCAAAAAAGCTCCTACAATGAGCAGTACTTC. As protein: CASSSPQKSSYNEQYF.

This clonotype has a count of ten or more. The V call is TRBV5-8, the J call TRBJ2-5, with unresolved D. This CDR3 has 14 amino acids. The germline V gene encodes CDR1 SGHTS and CDR2 YDEGEE. The germline V and J ends were trimmed by 6 bases and 5 bases, with 17 bases remaining between them. The CDR3 nucleotides read TGTGCCAGCACCTCCTCCCCAGGTTGGGAGACCCAGTACTTC. Protein: CASTSSPGWETQYF.

J is TRBJ2-3 and V is TRBV5-1; the match to TRBD2 covers 10 bases. The V and J ends lost 4 bases and 3 bases, in that order; junction bases with no gene match: 8. Germline values: CDR1 SGHRS, CDR2 YFSETQ. This CDR3 has 16 amino acids. The CDR3 DNA sequence: TGCGCCAGCAGCCCGAGCGGGGGGGCTCAGACAGATACGCAGTATTTT. Its translation is CASSPSGGAQTDTQYF.

Comments on this clonotype: A much larger clone is a single base away; this may be a read error. The genes are TRBV20-1 and TRBJ2-7; 8 nucleotides line up with TRBD2. The CDR3 is 13 residues long. The V gene's germline CDR1 is DFQATT and CDR2 SNEGSKA (reference sequence). J gave up 7 bases and V 2 bases, and 7 bases lay outside the gene matches. The CDR3 region has the DNA TGCAGTGCTAGAAACGGGGGGGCCGGGGAGCAGTACTTC. Residues: CSARNGGAGEQYF.

The rearrangement joins TRBV3-1 to TRBJ1-1; D is unclear. The CDR3 is made up of 14 amino acids. Germline CDR1 is LGHDT and CDR2 is YNNKEL (reference sequence). V was trimmed by 4 bases and J by 4 bases, leaving 13 bases between them. The CDR3 loop reads CASSPLSIGTEAFF. DNA of the CDR3: TGTGCCAGCAGCCCCCTTAGTATCGGCACTGAAGCTTTCTTT. Complete variable domain (other parts from reference TRBV3-1 and TRBJ1-1): DTAVSQTPKYLVTQMGNDKSIKCEQNLGHDTMYWYKQDSKKFLKIMFSYNNKELIINETVPNRFSPKSPDKAHLNLHINSLELGDSAVYFCASSPLSIGTEAFFGQGTRLTVV.